This entry lists 17 T cell receptor beta chains sequenced from one sample in a study of T cell responses to AZD1222 COVID-19 vaccine. TCRdb keeps only in-frame clones here, not all; method: immunoSEQ multiplex PCR. The sample carries 100,000 to 150,000 clones, about 90% recorded once. The source material was peripheral blood, sampled on day 0 of MenACWY control vaccination. Receptors were obtained from an adult in good health.

The chain has TRBV3-1 (or the pseudogene TRBV3-2) and TRBJ1-6; D may be TRBD1 (5 bases). The CDR3 spans 12 residues. CDR1 and CDR2 (germline): LGHDT, YNNKEL (reference sequence). Trimming took 8 bases from V and 8 from J, leaving 10 bases between them. CDR3 nucleotide sequence: TGTGCCAGCGGCATCAGGGATTCACCCCTCCACTTT. Translating it yields CASGIRDSPLHF.

V usage is TRBV7-2 and J usage is TRBJ2-3; 8 nucleotides agree with TRBD2. Per germline, CDR1 SGHTA and CDR2 FQGNSA. The CDR3 is 16 residues long. V lost 1 base to trimming and J lost 2 bases; unmatched junction nucleotides: 5. CDR3 sequence (DNA): TGTGCCAGCAGCTTAGTCGGGGGGGCCCCCACAGATACGCAGTATTTT. Translated, it gives CASSLVGGAPTDTQYF.

The gene calls are TRBV11-2 and TRBJ1-2, with TRBD1 matching over 8 bases. V shed 5 bases, J shed 5 bases, and the junction held 13 bases outside the gene matches. Germline CDR1 reads SGHAT; CDR2 reads FQNNGV. CDR3 length equals 16 residues. The CDR3 sequence: CASSKGGTGGLYGYTF. DNA of the CDR3: TGTGCCAGCAGCAAGGGGGGGACAGGTGGACTTTATGGCTACACCTTC. The variable domain in full, completed from reference TRBV11-2 and TRBJ1-2, reads EAGVAQSPRYKIIEKRQSVAFWCNPISGHATLYWYQQILGQGPKLLIQFQNNGVVDDSQLPKDRFSAERLKGVDSTLKIQPAKLEDSAVYLCASSKGGTGGLYGYTFGSGTRLTVV.

The chain links TRBV5-1 to TRBJ1-3; TRBD1 matches 7 bases. Germline V lookup: CDR1 SGHRS, CDR2 YFSETQ. CDR3 length: 16 amino acids. With V trimmed by 3 bases and J by 4 bases, 10 bases remained unmatched. DNA for the CDR3: TGCGCCAGCAGCTCCGAATTTACAGGGGTCGGAAACACCATATATTTT. It encodes CASSSEFTGVGNTIYF.

CDR3 region: CASTPRDPPEAFF. CDR3 sequence (DNA): TGTGCCAGCACCCCCCGGGACCCCCCTGAAGCTTTCTTT. V usage is TRBV12-3 or TRBV12-4 and J usage is TRBJ1-1; tentatively, D is TRBD1 (5 bases). CDR3 length: 13 amino acids. With 7 bases removed from V and 6 bases from J, the gap between germline ends came to 15 bases.

This rearrangement joins TRBV5-8 to TRBJ1-5; possibly TRBD1 for D (5 bases). V lost 2 bases, J lost 1 base, and 7 bases lay in between. The length of the CDR3 is 14 residues. CDR1 is SGHTS and CDR2 is YDEGEE in the germline V gene. The CDR3 region is CASSFRGSNQPQHF. The CDR3 nucleotides are TGTGCCAGCAGCTTCCGGGGGAGCAATCAGCCCCAGCATTTT.

The chain couples TRBV4-3 to TRBJ1-4, with D perhaps TRBD1 (5 bases). With 0 bases removed from V and 4 bases from J, the gap between germline ends came to 12 bases. Germline V gene sequence: CDR1 LGHNA, CDR2 YSLEER. This CDR3 region has 16 residues. In nucleotides, the CDR3 is TGCGCCAGCAGCCAAGATTGGGGGGTCGGTAATGAAAAACTGTTTTTT. Protein product: CASSQDWGVGNEKLFF.

This sequence joins TRBV2 and TRBJ2-3; D unclear. Germline CDR1 reads SNHLY; CDR2 reads FYNNEI. The CDR3 extends over 13 amino acids. The germline V and J ends were trimmed by 7 bases and 2 bases, with 10 bases remaining between them. CDR3 sequence reads: CASMQDLTDTQYF. The CDR3 DNA follows: TGTGCCAGCATGCAGGACCTCACAGATACGCAGTATTTT. The whole variable domain, filled in from reference TRBV2 and TRBJ2-3, reads EPEVTQTPSHQVTQMGQEVILRCVPISNHLYFYWYRQILGQKVEFLVSFYNNEISEKSEIFDDQFSVERPDGSNFTLKIRSTKLEDSAMYFCASMQDLTDTQYFGPGTRLTVL.

V and J are TRBV5-5 and TRBJ2-3; D possibly corresponds to TRBD1 (5 bases). Germline V gene data show CDR1 as SGHKS and CDR2 as YYEKEE (reference sequence). This CDR3 has 14 residues. With 0 bases removed from V and 1 base from J, the gap between germline ends came to 6 bases. The CDR3 loop is CASSLEGGTDTQYF. The CDR3 DNA reads as TGTGCCAGCAGCTTGGAAGGGGGCACAGATACGCAGTATTTT.

This clone turned up a few times. The rearrangement joins TRBV25-1 to TRBJ1-6, with a possible D match to TRBD1 (6 bases). The CDR3 covers 14 residues. Trimming removed 6 bases at V and 3 bases at J, with 9 bases between. Germline CDR1 MGHDK, CDR2 SYGVNS. CDR3 region: CASRGQIYNSPLHF. CDR3 nucleotides: TGTGCCAGCAGGGGACAAATCTATAATTCACCCCTCCACTTT.

The chain employs TRBV4-3 and TRBJ1-1, with D uncertain. The CDR3 is 13 residues long. Looked up from germline, CDR1 is LGHNA and CDR2 is YSLEER. Trimming removed 4 bases at V and 5 bases at J, with 11 bases between. CDR3 region: CASSLVRGTEAFF. The CDR3 DNA reads TGCGCCAGCAGCCTCGTGCGAGGGACTGAAGCTTTCTTT.

The chain uses TRBV3-1 (or the pseudogene TRBV3-2) and TRBJ1-1; 7 nucleotides align to TRBD1. V lost 2 bases and J lost 10; bases outside the gene matches: 7. Germline CDR1 is LGHDT and CDR2 is YNNKEL (reference sequence). This CDR3 comprises 13 residues. The CDR3 bases are TGTGCCAGCAGCCAAACCCCAGGGGGGATAGCTTTCTTT. It encodes CASSQTPGGIAFF.

CDR3 in amino acids: CASSEGTHDSNQPQHF. The DNA of the CDR3 is TGTGCCAGCAGCGAAGGGACTCATGATAGCAATCAGCCCCAGCATTTT. V and J are TRBV9 and TRBJ1-5, with D possibly TRBD1 on 5 matching bases. CDR3 size: 16 residues. Per germline, CDR1 SGDLS and CDR2 YYNGEE. V lost 3 bases to trimming and J lost 0 bases, with 13 bases between them.

This clone was picked up one time. This chain links TRBV3-1 (or the pseudogene TRBV3-2) with TRBJ1-6, with D perhaps TRBD1 (5 bases). The V gene's germline CDR1 is LGHDT and CDR2 YNNKEL (reference sequence). V was shortened by 5 bases and J by 6 bases, with 14 bases between the two germline ends. The CDR3 runs to 15 residues. The CDR3 DNA reads TGTGCCAGCAGCACCAGGGTGACGGCTAATTCACCCCTCCACTTT. It translates to CASSTRVTANSPLHF.

This clone was detected once. The CDR3 region has the DNA TGTGCCAGCAGCCCGTCGCTAGCGGGCTACAATGAGCAGTTCTTC. Its translation: CASSPSLAGYNEQFF. The chain recombines TRBV7-2 with TRBJ2-1, with 8 bases aligning to TRBD2. Germline V lookup: CDR1 SGHTA, CDR2 FQGNSA. The junction had 6 bases not matched to a gene; V was cut back by 5 bases and J by 3 bases. The CDR3 sequence is 15 residues long.

This rearrangement joins TRBV12-3 or TRBV12-4 to TRBJ1-2, with D perhaps TRBD1 (5 bases). The CDR3 spans 11 residues. V shed 8 bases and J shed 7 bases, with 11 bases lying between them. For the CDR3, the DNA is TGTGCCAGCGGGCAGGGCGGTGGCTACACCTTC. Translation: CASGQGGGYTF.

This chain joins TRBV9 and TRBJ2-3; D is undetermined. V dropped 4 bases and J dropped 0 bases, with 3 bases sitting between them. Germline V CDR1 and CDR2: SGDLS, YYNGEE. This CDR3 comprises 12 residues. The CDR3 region has the DNA TGTGCCAGCAGCCCAAGCACAGATACGCAGTATTTT. Translation gives CASSPSTDTQYF.